The entry below describes one T cell receptor beta chain. Some clones are missing from TCRdb's copy, which holds only in-frame ones; the method was immunoSEQ multiplex PCR. The data show some 99,000 clones, about nine tenths seen once. There are 15 residues in the CDR3. With 7 bases removed from V and 6 bases from J, the gap between germline ends came to 16 bases. Germline V gene lookup returns CDR1 LNHDA and CDR2 SQIVND (reference sequence). The sample comes from a study of control samples from healthy donors and cancer patients. The sequencing input was blood. This receptor was obtained from a human donor in good health. The donor label of this sample is uncertain. This chain connects TRBV19 to TRBJ1-6, with D uncertain. The CDR3 nucleotides are TGTGCCAGTACTATTGATCTGGCCGGTAATTCACCCCTCCACTTT. Amino acid sequence: CASTIDLAGNSPLHF.